The 24 T cell receptor beta chains reported below all come from one sample, sequenced in a study of vaccination and CD4 T cells after COVID-19. Treatment meaning: approximately nine-day PBMC culture with coronavirus spike peptide pools or control peptides (ViraFEST assay). The antigens of these receptors remain unknown. With the Oncomine TCR Beta short-read assay, DNA from cultured CD4+ T cells was sequenced. TCRdb re-called the PCR reads with MiXCR, one entry per CDR3 protein. The data show more than 9,000 distinct CDR3 sequences, with 55% to 60% seen just once and 25% to 35% held by the top ten. Specimen: CD4+ T cells from blood, cultured in vitro. The receptors here all came from a human donor who had recovered from COVID-19.

In DNA form, the CDR3 reads TGCAGTGCGTATACGGGGGCCACTAATGAAAAACTGTTTTTT. It specifies CSAYTGATNEKLFF. The J gene is TRBJ1-4, the V gene TRBV20-1, with a possible D match to TRBD1 (6 bases). Germline assignment: CDR1 DFQATT and CDR2 SNEGSKA (reference sequence). Trimming took off 6 bases at V and 2 bases at J, with 13 bases between the two ends. The CDR3 has 14 amino acids.

The J gene is TRBJ2-3, the V gene TRBV4-1; D gene uncertain. Germline V lookup: CDR1 MGHRA, CDR2 YSYEKL. CDR3 length: 15 amino acids. Trimming removed 2 bases from V and 2 bases from J, with 11 bases in between. CDR3 sequence reads: CASSQRAAYTDTQYF. CDR3 coding DNA: TGCGCCAGCAGCCAACGGGCGGCTTACACAGATACGCAGTATTTT.

The chain couples TRBV12-3 or TRBV12-4 to TRBJ1-1, with unresolved D. Between the trimmed V and J ends, which lost 0 bases and 5 bases, there was a span of 10 bases. The CDR3 is 14 amino acids. CDR3 protein: CASSLAPRRTEAFF. The CDR3 coding sequence is TGTGCCAGCAGTTTAGCCCCCCGGCGAACTGAAGCTTTCTTT.

The chain uses TRBV7-9 and TRBJ1-5; 10 bases are shared with TRBD1. The germline gives CDR1 SEHNR, CDR2 FQNEAQ (reference sequence). J lost 0 bases, V lost 5 bases, and 4 bases had no gene match. This CDR3 has 16 residues. This chain's CDR3 is CASSRGTGDSNQPQHF. The CDR3, as DNA: TGTGCCAGCAGCAGAGGGACAGGGGATAGCAATCAGCCCCAGCATTTT.

This sequence joins TRBV20-1 and TRBJ2-1; 11 nucleotides match TRBD2. Germline V CDR1 and CDR2: DFQATT, SNEGSKA (reference sequence). V was pared by 3 bases and J by 9 bases, with 7 bases of the junction left unmatched. This CDR3 has 14 residues. CDR3 loop: CSASSGRDPIEQFF. CDR3 in DNA: TGCAGTGCTAGTAGCGGGAGGGATCCCATTGAGCAGTTCTTC.

This rearrangement joins TRBV20-1 to TRBJ2-3; D may be TRBD1 or TRBD2 (6 bases each). Germline CDR1 reads DFQATT; CDR2 reads SNEGSKA (reference sequence). V was shortened by 3 bases and J by 8 bases, with 21 bases between the two germline ends. The length of the CDR3 is 15 residues. CDR3 sequence reads: CSARIRGPGEGTQYF. The CDR3 bases are TGCAGTGCTAGGATCCGGGGGCCCGGGGAAGGTACGCAGTATTTT.

The chain recombines TRBV2 with TRBJ2-3; D is ambiguous. Trimming pared 8 bases from V and 4 bases from J, leaving 13 bases between. Germline lookup yields CDR1 SNHLY and CDR2 FYNNEI. CDR3 size: 13 residues. The DNA of the CDR3 is TGTGCCAGCTTCTTTCGGGCCCCAGATACGCAGTATTTT. This codes for CASFFRAPDTQYF.

This clonotype was found a few times. The chain employs TRBV28 and TRBJ1-6, with 7 nucleotides matching TRBD1. This CDR3 is built from 14 residues. The germline V gene encodes CDR1 MDHEN and CDR2 SYDVKM. Trimming took 7 bases from V and 7 from J; bases not matched to a gene: 7. The CDR3 sequence: CASTPGQLNSPLHF. The CDR3 nucleotides are TGTGCCAGCACTCCGGGACAGCTCAATTCACCCCTCCACTTT.

The rearrangement links TRBV15 to TRBJ2-5; D is unresolved. The V end was cut by 0 bases, the J end by 4 bases, with 9 bases between. The germline gives CDR1 LNHNV, CDR2 YYDKDF (reference sequence). CDR3 size: 14 residues. CDR3 in DNA: TGTGCCACCAGCAGAGATCTGGTCGGAGAGACCCAGTACTTC. This codes for CATSRDLVGETQYF.

The V gene is TRBV20-1, the J gene TRBJ2-7; 9 positions agree with TRBD2. With V trimmed by 5 bases and J by 3 bases, 5 bases remained unmatched. CDR1 is DFQATT, CDR2 SNEGSKA, per germline (reference sequence). This CDR3 spans 13 amino acids. The CDR3 loop reads CSASSGRNYEQYF. The CDR3 DNA reads TGCAGTGCTTCCAGCGGGAGGAACTACGAGCAGTACTTC.

V and J are TRBV18 and TRBJ2-3, with 9 bases lining up with TRBD1. The CDR3 is 14 residues long. Germline V gives CDR1 KGHSH, CDR2 LQKENI. The junction had 6 bases not matched to a gene; V was cut back by 6 bases and J by 5 bases. The CDR3, as DNA: TGTGCCAGCTCCCTGGACAGGGGTGTAGATACGCAGTATTTT. Its translation: CASSLDRGVDTQYF.

This chain links TRBV20-1 with TRBJ1-1, with 7 nucleotides matching TRBD1. The V gene end was trimmed by 4 bases and the J gene end by 0 bases; junction bases not matched to a gene: 5. The CDR3 extends over 14 amino acids. Germline V gene lookup returns CDR1 DFQATT and CDR2 SNEGSKA (reference sequence). CDR3 coding DNA: TGCAGTGCTATGGGACAGCTACTGAACACTGAAGCTTTCTTT. This gives the protein CSAMGQLLNTEAFF.

The rearrangement joins TRBV2 to TRBJ2-5; 13 bases fit TRBD2. Germline V gene lookup returns CDR1 SNHLY and CDR2 FYNNEI. The CDR3 has 15 residues. Trimming cost V 6 bases and J 4 bases; bases outside gene matches: 5. The CDR3 region is CASSLRLAGGETQYF. The CDR3 DNA follows: TGTGCCAGCAGCCTCCGACTAGCGGGAGGAGAGACCCAGTACTTC.

The chain combines TRBV28 with TRBJ2-7, with TRBD1 matching 10 bases. Germline trimming cut 7 bases from V and 4 bases from J; bases unmatched to any gene: 7. The CDR3 contains 14 residues. Germline V lookup: CDR1 MDHEN, CDR2 SYDVKM. Here the CDR3 reads CASTSGTGAYEQYF. The CDR3 coding sequence is TGTGCCAGCACATCCGGGACAGGGGCGTACGAGCAGTACTTC.

This clonotype has only a few counts. The rearrangement uses TRBV20-1 and TRBJ1-1; D remains ambiguous. The length of the CDR3 is 13 residues. Germline lookup yields CDR1 DFQATT and CDR2 SNEGSKA (reference sequence). V was clipped by 5 bases and J by 5 bases, with 15 bases between them. CDR3 nucleotide sequence: TGCAGTGCTGCCTCGCAGTCGGGGACTGAAGCTTTCTTT. This gives the protein CSAASQSGTEAFF.

V usage is TRBV6-2 or TRBV6-3 and J usage is TRBJ2-1; the match to TRBD2 covers 10 bases. CDR1 and CDR2 (germline): MNHEY, SVGEGT. The J segment lost 2 bases and the V segment lost 6 bases, leaving 10 bases of the junction unmatched. This CDR3 region has 17 residues. CDR3 in amino acids: CASSPQVSGGTYNEQFF. The CDR3 nucleotides read TGTGCCAGCAGCCCACAGGTTAGCGGGGGGACCTACAATGAGCAGTTCTTC.

This clonotype appeared a few times. The rearrangement uses TRBV7-8 and TRBJ2-7; unclear D gene. Germline CDR1 reads SGHVS; CDR2 reads FQNEAQ. Trimming removed 1 base from V and 3 bases from J, with 22 bases in between. The CDR3 is 18 amino acids. CDR3: CASSLGYRTPIKDYEQYF. The CDR3 DNA follows: TGTGCCAGCAGCTTAGGTTATAGGACCCCGATTAAAGACTACGAGCAGTACTTC.

CDR3 residues: CASSEGDRAYGYTF. The CDR3 nucleotides read TGTGCCAGCAGTGAGGGTGACAGGGCCTATGGCTACACCTTC. The rearrangement links TRBV6-1 to TRBJ1-2; 7 bases are a match to TRBD1. The germline CDR1 and CDR2 sequences are MNHNS and SASEGT. This CDR3 is 14 amino acids long. With 3 bases clipped from V and 4 bases from J, the junction kept 5 bases outside the gene matches.

The rearrangement links TRBV5-6 to TRBJ1-1; D is unclear. This CDR3 region has 14 residues. V was pared by 0 bases and J by 0 bases, with 6 bases between. Germline CDR1 SGHDT, CDR2 YYEEEE. The CDR3 sequence is CASSLVTVNTEAFF. DNA for the CDR3: TGTGCCAGCAGCTTGGTAACAGTGAACACTGAAGCTTTCTTT.

This clonotype was counted a few times. The chain carries TRBV6-1 and TRBJ1-6, with D possibly matching TRBD1 (6 bases). The CDR3 runs 17 residues. Between the trimmed V and J ends, which lost 5 bases and 0 bases, there was a span of 14 bases. The germline V gene encodes CDR1 MNHNS and CDR2 SASEGT. The CDR3 region is CASSTGTQSSYNSPLHF. The CDR3 nucleotides are TGTGCCAGCAGTACCGGGACACAGAGCTCCTATAATTCACCCCTCCACTTT.

The genes are TRBV20-1 and TRBJ2-5; the D gene is possibly TRBD2 (6 bases). The germline V gene has CDR1 DFQATT and CDR2 SNEGSKA (reference sequence). This CDR3 has 14 amino acids. The ends were cut back, 0 bases at V and 3 bases at J, with 11 bases in the middle. The CDR3 here is CSARDRLGKETQYF. Written as DNA, the CDR3 is TGCAGTGCTAGAGACCGACTAGGGAAAGAGACCCAGTACTTC.

The gene calls are TRBV10-3 and TRBJ1-2, with 8 bases lining up with TRBD1. The CDR3 runs 13 residues. V gave up 5 bases and J gave up 8 bases; unmatched junction bases: 7. Looked up from germline, CDR1 is ENHRY and CDR2 is SYGVKD. The CDR3 nucleotides read TGTGCCATCAGTCTAGGGACAGGCGAAGGCTACACCTTC. It translates to CAISLGTGEGYTF.

The table lists this clonotype with a few counts. The chain has TRBV10-1 and TRBJ1-2; no reliable D call. The CDR3 has 14 amino acids. In germline, CDR1 is WNHNN, CDR2 SYGVQD (reference sequence). Trimming pared 3 bases from V and 5 bases from J, leaving 13 bases between. CDR3: CASSDHLGSYGYTF. The CDR3 DNA reads as TGCGCCAGCAGTGATCATCTCGGGAGTTATGGCTACACCTTC.

This clonotype was counted between two and nine times. The chain has TRBV7-8 and TRBJ2-3; a weak D match, TRBD2 (5 bases). V lost 3 bases and J lost 5, with 9 bases in between. The V gene's germline CDR1 is SGHVS and CDR2 FQNEAQ. This CDR3 is built from 13 residues. For the CDR3, the DNA is TGTGCCAGCAGCTTCGGACTGGGAGATACGCAGTATTTT. Its protein is CASSFGLGDTQYF.